The clone carrying this T cell receptor (beta chain) was seen at least ten times. No antigen is known for it. From about 400 ng of RNA, a library with molecular barcoded alpha/delta and beta/gamma adaptors was made. TCRdb redid the calling of the reads with MiXCR, one entry per CDR3 protein. The repertoire holds approximately 140,000 distinct CDR3 sequences, with less than 15% as singletons. The data derive from a study of read filtering for tumor transcriptome and immune sequencing. Points from the study as a whole: Single-read clonotypes: approximately 87% of IR-seq clonotypes (about 3.5% of reads), 74.6% of RNA-seq clonotypes (roughly 43% of reads). RNA-seq captured clonotypes less deeply and reliably than IR-seq. Dropping single-read clonotypes raised IR-seq and RNA-seq shared-clonotype correlation.

Trimming left V 3 bases short and J 8 bases short, with 11 bases between. The CDR3 has 13 residues. This clonotype was sampled from a donor aged 40 or over with multiple myeloma. Material for sequencing was a population of CD138-negative cells sorted from bone marrow. V usage is TRBV12-3 or TRBV12-4 and J usage is TRBJ2-1; maybe TRBD2 (5 bases). Written as DNA, the CDR3 is TGTGCCAGCAGTTTTGGACTCTCATATGAGCAGTTCTTC. Its translation: CASSFGLSYEQFF.